The 19 T cell receptor beta chains below were found in one sample sequenced in a study of T cell changes during pregnancy in multiple sclerosis. Clones were sequenced by immunoSEQ multiplex PCR, and TCRdb holds only the in-frame ones, with some missing. The repertoire holds roughly 57,000 clones, with about nine tenths as singletons. Source: CD8+ T cells from peripheral blood mononuclear cells, taken before pregnancy. The receptor source for this set is a female donor with multiple sclerosis, enrolled in a pregnancy study.

The table lists this clone with a count of one. The rearrangement links TRBV6-5 to TRBJ1-1; D perhaps matches TRBD1 (5 bases). The germline gives CDR1 MNHEY, CDR2 SVGAGI. V was shortened by 2 bases and J by 0 bases, with 7 bases between the two germline ends. This CDR3 has 14 amino acids. The CDR3 loop is CASSYKGLNTEAFF. The CDR3 bases are TGTGCCAGCAGTTACAAGGGGCTGAACACTGAAGCTTTCTTT.

This rearrangement joins TRBV29-1 to TRBJ2-7, with D tentatively TRBD2 (7 bases). V lost 7 bases and J lost 7, with 14 bases in between. The germline V gene encodes CDR1 SQVTM and CDR2 ANQGSEA. The CDR3 loop spans 11 amino acids. CDR3 in DNA: TGCAGCGGCGGGGGCACGGGGGAGCAGTACTTC. Residues: CSGGGTGEQYF.

The gene calls are TRBV5-8 and TRBJ1-1; 8 bases are a match to TRBD1. This CDR3 spans 17 amino acids. The V gene's germline CDR1 is SGHTS and CDR2 YDEGEE. V shed 3 bases, J shed 0 bases, and the junction held 10 bases outside the gene matches. CDR3: CASSSLGQGPLNTEAFF. CDR3 DNA: TGTGCCAGCAGCTCCCTAGGACAGGGACCATTGAACACTGAAGCTTTCTTT.

This sequence joins TRBV28 and TRBJ2-7; the D gene is possibly TRBD1 (6 bases). The CDR3 runs to 14 residues. Per germline, CDR1 MDHEN and CDR2 SYDVKM. Between the trimmed V and J ends, which lost 3 bases and 2 bases, there was a span of 11 bases. CDR3 DNA: TGTGCCAGCAGTTTGGGCAGGGGCCCCTACGAGCAGTACTTC. Its translation: CASSLGRGPYEQYF.

The CDR3 sequence is CAILSGEYENEQYF. DNA for the CDR3: TGTGCCATCCTCTCCGGGGAGTATGAGAACGAGCAGTACTTC. V is TRBV10-3 and J is TRBJ2-7, with a weak D call TRBD2 (5 bases). Germline CDR1 is ENHRY and CDR2 is SYGVKD. The CDR3 is 14 amino acids. The V gene lost 8 bases and the J gene lost 5 bases, with 19 bases spanning the gap.

V usage is TRBV6-5 and J usage is TRBJ2-7, with 10 bases identical to TRBD1. With 2 bases clipped from V and 2 bases from J, the junction kept 6 bases outside the gene matches. There are 16 residues in the CDR3. The V gene's germline CDR1 is MNHEY and CDR2 SVGAGI. The DNA for the CDR3 is TGTGCCAGCAGTTACGGGACAGGGGACAGGACCTACGAGCAGTACTTC. This translates into CASSYGTGDRTYEQYF.

The rearrangement uses TRBV6-1 and TRBJ1-5; D not certain. There are 14 residues in the CDR3. Trimming shortened V by 8 bases and J by 1 base, and 12 bases separated the two germline ends. Germline assignment: CDR1 MNHNS and CDR2 SASEGT. The CDR3 loop is CASDSGGSNQPQHF. As DNA, the CDR3 is TGTGCCAGCGACTCGGGTGGAAGCAATCAGCCCCAGCATTTT.

As regards this clone: Other DNA sequences within the sample encode an identical CDR3. The rearrangement uses TRBV9 and TRBJ1-1, with D maybe TRBD1 (5 bases). The CDR3 totals 14 residues. The V gene lost 2 bases and the J gene lost 1 base, with 9 bases spanning the gap. The germline V gene has CDR1 SGDLS and CDR2 YYNGEE. For the CDR3, the DNA is TGTGCCAGCAGCGTCGGGGGAAAGAACACTGAAGCTTTCTTT. Its protein product is CASSVGGKNTEAFF.

The V call is TRBV5-5, the J call TRBJ2-1, with D maybe TRBD2 (6 bases). There are 18 residues in the CDR3. V was trimmed by 4 bases and J by 4 bases, leaving 24 bases between them. Germline V CDR1 and CDR2: SGHKS, YYEKEE (reference sequence). CDR3 amino acids: CASSPALGSGGPYNEQFF. The CDR3 bases are TGTGCCAGCAGCCCCGCATTAGGATCCGGGGGACCTTACAATGAGCAGTTCTTC.

The chain couples TRBV14 to TRBJ2-7; the D gene is possibly TRBD1 (6 bases). The CDR3 runs to 14 residues. From germline, CDR1 is SGHDN and CDR2 FVKESK. The germline V and J ends were trimmed by 4 bases and 2 bases, with 12 bases remaining between them. CDR3 in DNA: TGTGCCAGCAGCCCCCGGGACACCACCTACGAGCAGTACTTC. Translated: CASSPRDTTYEQYF.

The chain joins TRBV15 to TRBJ2-3; no clear D. The CDR3 runs to 12 residues. V lost 0 bases to trimming and J lost 6 bases, with 4 bases between them. The germline gives CDR1 LNHNV, CDR2 YYDKDF (reference sequence). The CDR3 coding sequence is TGTGCCACCAGCAGAGATTCGGATACGCAGTATTTT. This codes for CATSRDSDTQYF.

The gene calls are TRBV18 and TRBJ1-2, with 9 positions matching TRBD1. The germline gives CDR1 KGHSH, CDR2 LQKENI. J was trimmed by 8 bases and V by 0 bases; bases with no gene match: 7. The CDR3 extends over 15 amino acids. The CDR3 is CASSPPGTGLRGYTF. In DNA form, the CDR3 reads TGTGCCAGCTCACCACCCGGGACAGGGTTGAGGGGCTACACCTTC.

This clone appeared a single time. The chain combines TRBV19 with TRBJ1-1; possible D gene TRBD1, 5 bases. Germline CDR1 is LNHDA and CDR2 is SQIVND (reference sequence). V was clipped by 2 bases and J by 7 bases, with 8 bases between them. This CDR3 has 12 amino acids. The CDR3: CASSIRGLEAFF. For the CDR3, the DNA is TGTGCCAGTAGTATAAGGGGACTTGAAGCTTTCTTT.

The CDR3 DNA follows: TGTGCCAGCAGTTACTCGACTAGCGGGGGCGGGCAGTTCTTC. This gives the protein CASSYSTSGGGQFF. The gene calls are TRBV6-5 and TRBJ2-1; 12 bases align to TRBD2. Germline V gene lookup returns CDR1 MNHEY and CDR2 SVGAGI. V dropped 0 bases and J dropped 12; count of bases not matched to a gene: 3. This CDR3 is built from 14 residues.

This chain joins TRBV9 and TRBJ2-2; 8 nucleotides align to TRBD1. The V gene end was trimmed by 5 bases and the J gene end by 7 bases; junction bases not matched to a gene: 10. There are 15 residues in the CDR3. The germline V gene encodes CDR1 SGDLS and CDR2 YYNGEE. Here the CDR3 reads CASSGDRGRGGELFF. In nucleotides, the CDR3 is TGTGCCAGCAGTGGTGACAGGGGCAGGGGCGGGGAGCTGTTTTTT.

The CDR3 region is CASSVVVSQGSEAFF. The CDR3 coding sequence is TGTGCCAGCAGCGTAGTCGTTTCCCAGGGCTCTGAAGCTTTCTTT. The gene calls are TRBV9 and TRBJ1-1; TRBD1 might be the D (5 bases). Trimming took off 0 bases at V and 6 bases at J, with 15 bases between the two ends. This CDR3 region has 15 residues. Germline assignment: CDR1 SGDLS and CDR2 YYNGEE.

This chain uses TRBV28 with TRBJ1-5, with a weak D call TRBD1 (6 bases). Germline V gene sequence: CDR1 MDHEN, CDR2 SYDVKM. V lost 4 bases to trimming and J lost 0 bases, with 19 bases between them. This CDR3 spans 18 amino acids. The CDR3 spells CASSSRGHLEYSNQPQHF. The CDR3 nucleotides are TGTGCCAGCAGTTCCCGGGGACATCTTGAATATAGCAATCAGCCCCAGCATTTT.

This chain connects TRBV9 to TRBJ2-5; D is possibly TRBD2 (6 bases). The CDR3 consists of 13 residues. V lost 7 bases to trimming and J lost 4 bases, with 14 bases between them. Per germline, CDR1 SGDLS and CDR2 YYNGEE. CDR3 amino acids: CASGLEGLETQYF. The CDR3 DNA follows: TGTGCCAGCGGACTGGAGGGGCTAGAGACCCAGTACTTC.

This sequence joins TRBV4-2 and TRBJ1-1; D gene ambiguous. The V end lost 3 bases, the J end lost 1 base, and 3 bases lay between the germline ends. Germline lookup yields CDR1 LGHNA and CDR2 YNFKEQ. This CDR3 has 12 amino acids. CDR3 amino acids: CASSHGNTEAFF. The CDR3 nucleotides read TGTGCCAGCAGCCACGGGAACACTGAAGCTTTCTTT.